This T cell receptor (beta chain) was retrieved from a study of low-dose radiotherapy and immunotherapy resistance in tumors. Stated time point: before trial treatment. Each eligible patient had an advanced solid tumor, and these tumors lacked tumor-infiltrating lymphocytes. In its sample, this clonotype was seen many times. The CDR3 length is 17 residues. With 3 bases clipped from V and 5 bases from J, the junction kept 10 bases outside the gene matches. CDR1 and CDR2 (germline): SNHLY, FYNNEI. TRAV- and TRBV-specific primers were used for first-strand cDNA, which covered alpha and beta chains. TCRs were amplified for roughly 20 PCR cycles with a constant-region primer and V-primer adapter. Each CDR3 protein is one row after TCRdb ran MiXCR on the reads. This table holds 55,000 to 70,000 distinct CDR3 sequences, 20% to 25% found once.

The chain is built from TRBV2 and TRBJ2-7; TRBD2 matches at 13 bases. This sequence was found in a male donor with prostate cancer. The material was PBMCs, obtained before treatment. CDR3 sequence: CASSEALLAGGLNEQYF. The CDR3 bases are TGTGCCAGCAGTGAGGCCCTACTAGCGGGGGGGCTCAACGAGCAGTACTTC.